The 20 T cell receptor beta chains below come from one sample, sequenced in a study of Graves' ophthalmopathy and Graves' hyperthyroidism. For repertoire sequencing, the TCR beta CDR3 regions were amplified from RNA transcripts. Amplification began with first-round RT-PCR using HTBI primers, then second-round multiplex PCR was performed. In TCRdb, the multiplex PCR reads were re-called with MiXCR into one record per CDR3 protein. Of 620,000 or so distinct CDR3 sequences in the sample, about a fifth were seen once. The sequencing sample was made of peripheral blood. The receptors were gathered from a woman under 30 with stable Graves' hyperthyroidism. Some clones in this sample may be carry-over from other donors' samples.

At least ten counts were recorded for this clonotype. The V and J genes are TRBV11-2 and TRBJ1-1, with D unclear. The germline V gene encodes CDR1 SGHAT and CDR2 FQNNGV. Deletions cut 5 bases from V and 1 base from J, with 17 bases between. This CDR3 has 16 residues. The chain's CDR3 is CASSTHPPPENTEAFF. CDR3 DNA: TGTGCCAGCAGCACACACCCCCCCCCTGAGAACACTGAAGCTTTCTTT.

This clonotype was recorded many times. This chain uses TRBV30 with TRBJ1-2, with D unresolved. The CDR3 length is 11 residues. Germline loops: CDR1 GTSNPN, CDR2 SVGIG (reference sequence). Trimming pared 7 bases from V and 8 bases from J, leaving 14 bases between. The CDR3 DNA follows: TGTGCCTTCGGCTCCGGGAACGGCTACACCTTC. This gives the protein CAFGSGNGYTF.

The CDR3 is CAWSVNNSPLHF. CDR3 nucleotide sequence: TGTGCCTGGAGTGTTAACAATTCACCCCTCCACTTT. The chain has TRBV30 and TRBJ1-6; D is undetermined. This CDR3 is 12 amino acids long. CDR1 and CDR2 (germline): GTSNPN, SVGIG (reference sequence). V was cut by 0 bases and J by 7 bases, with 4 bases left in between.

The chain uses TRBV6-2 or TRBV6-3 and TRBJ1-1, with TRBD1 matching over 7 bases. In germline, CDR1 is MNHEY, CDR2 SVGEGT. The length of the CDR3 is 17 residues. V was clipped by 2 bases and J by 0 bases; unmatched bases: 9. DNA of the CDR3: TGTGCCAGCAGTTACAGGGGGCTGAACCGCATGAACACTGAAGCTTTCTTT. Translation: CASSYRGLNRMNTEAFF.

In this sample, this clonotype turned up many times. The chain recombines TRBV4-1 with TRBJ1-1; a possible D gene is TRBD1 (6 bases). V lost 0 bases to trimming and J lost 0 bases, with 11 bases between them. CDR1 is MGHRA, CDR2 YSYEKL, per germline. The CDR3 totals 16 residues. CDR3 sequence (DNA): TGCGCCAGCAGCCAAGAAGCTGGACAGCTGAACACTGAAGCTTTCTTT. The encoded protein is CASSQEAGQLNTEAFF.

This clonotype was detected ten times or more. The rearrangement links TRBV12-3 or TRBV12-4 to TRBJ2-2; D is undetermined. The CDR3 spans 14 residues. Trimming removed 7 bases from V and 8 bases from J, with 17 bases in between. The CDR3 DNA reads TGTGCCAGCACCGGGCCGATCCTGGGGGGGGAGCTGTTTTTT. Residues: CASTGPILGGELFF.

This clonotype was picked up many times. The chain employs TRBV7-6 and TRBJ1-3; D is unclear. This CDR3 has 15 amino acids. The V end lost 5 bases, the J end lost 0 bases, and 11 bases lay between the germline ends. Germline CDR1 is SGHVS and CDR2 is FNYEAQ. CDR3 coding DNA: TGTGCCAGCAGCCGCCTCGGAGCCTCTGGAAACACCATATATTTT. This translates into CASSRLGASGNTIYF.

This clonotype has at least ten counts. The V and J genes are TRBV5-1 and TRBJ2-7; 11 bases match TRBD2. The CDR3 spans 15 residues. CDR1 SGHRS and CDR2 YFSETQ come from the germline V gene. V was pared by 4 bases and J by 3 bases, with 6 bases of the junction left unmatched. The chain's CDR3 is CASSITGTSGYEQYF. CDR3 nucleotide sequence: TGCGCCAGCAGCATCACCGGGACTAGCGGCTACGAGCAGTACTTC.

This sequence joins TRBV6-1 and TRBJ2-7, with TRBD2 matching 8 bases. Trimming took 7 bases from V and 2 from J; bases not matched to a gene: 7. This CDR3 contains 14 residues. Germline assignment: CDR1 MNHNS and CDR2 SASEGT. CDR3 sequence: CASIAGGGTYEQYF. The CDR3 DNA reads as TGTGCCAGCATCGCGGGGGGAGGAACCTACGAGCAGTACTTC.

In regard to this clonotype: Since a much larger clone is just one base distant, this may be a read error. The conserved phenylalanine or tryptophan is not found at the CDR3 terminus, so this likely reflects a read error. The rearrangement uses TRBV12-3 or TRBV12-4 and TRBJ1-5; D remains ambiguous. V was cut by 1 base and J by 7 bases, with 8 bases left in between. This CDR3 spans 13 amino acids. The CDR3 DNA follows: TGTGCCAGCAGTTTAGGGACTGAACAGCCCCAGCATTAT. It codes for CASSLGTEQPQHY.

This clonotype was counted many times. This chain connects TRBV2 to TRBJ1-5; tentative D call: TRBD1 (5 bases). Trimming took off 9 bases at V and 2 bases at J, with 14 bases between the two ends. The CDR3 loop spans 14 amino acids. From germline, CDR1 is SNHLY and CDR2 FYNNEI. The chain's CDR3 is CASTGTGGNQPQHF. CDR3 DNA sequence: TGTGCCAGTACCGGGACGGGAGGCAATCAGCCCCAGCATTTT.

This clonotype was counted a single time. The CDR3: CASSLMAGNNQPQHF. The CDR3 DNA is TGTGCCAGCAGTTTAATGGCAGGAAACAATCAGCCCCAGCATTTT. This chain links TRBV12-3 or TRBV12-4 with TRBJ1-5, with unresolved D. V gave up 2 bases and J gave up 3 bases, with 11 bases separating them. This CDR3 spans 15 amino acids.

This clonotype was detected a few times. This sequence may be a read error, since a much larger clone differs from it by one base. The chain combines TRBV12-3 or TRBV12-4 with TRBJ1-6, with no clear D. CDR3 length: 15 amino acids. CDR3 protein: CASSITGGFNSHLHF. The DNA of the CDR3 is TGTGCCAGCAGTATCACGGGAGGTTTCAATTCACACCTCCACTTT.

The V gene is TRBV6-1, the J gene TRBJ2-5; 14 bases map to TRBD2. The CDR3 sequence is 16 residues long. The germline gives CDR1 MNHNS, CDR2 SASEGT. With V trimmed by 4 bases and J by 4 bases, 5 bases remained unmatched. CDR3 amino acids: CASSAKTSGGGETQYF. As DNA, the CDR3 is TGTGCCAGCAGTGCAAAGACTAGCGGGGGGGGAGAGACCCAGTACTTC.

The V call is TRBV12-3 or TRBV12-4, the J call TRBJ2-7; D not certain. The V end was cut by 5 bases, the J end by 3 bases, with 14 bases between. CDR3 length: 14 residues. This CDR3 reads CASSPYHGNYEQYF. CDR3 sequence (DNA): TGTGCCAGCAGTCCCTACCATGGGAACTACGAGCAGTACTTC.

This clonotype was seen only a few times. The chain has TRBV5-1 and TRBJ1-1; TRBD1 matches 9 bases. The germline CDR1 and CDR2 sequences are SGHRS and YFSETQ. Unmatched junction bases numbered 3, after V lost 2 bases and J lost 1 base. This CDR3 comprises 15 residues. Here the CDR3 DNA reads TGCGCCAGCAGCTTACAGGGGGCCCCGAACACTGAAGCTTTCTTT. It is translated as CASSLQGAPNTEAFF.

This clonotype has at least ten counts. The gene calls are TRBV28 and TRBJ1-1; D gene unclear. CDR1 MDHEN and CDR2 SYDVKM come from the germline V gene. With 6 bases removed from V and 2 bases from J, the gap between germline ends came to 16 bases. CDR3 length equals 15 residues. The CDR3 protein is CASRPTGRFNTEAFF. DNA for the CDR3: TGTGCCAGCAGGCCGACCGGGAGGTTCAACACTGAAGCTTTCTTT.

This clonotype occurred many times. V and J are TRBV7-9 and TRBJ1-1, with D possibly being TRBD1 (6 bases). The CDR3 length is 17 residues. Germline values: CDR1 SEHNR, CDR2 FQNEAQ (reference sequence). V was shortened by 1 base and J by 1 base, with 16 bases between the two germline ends. CDR3 protein: CASSLVGGGPKNTEAFF. CDR3 bases: TGTGCCAGCAGCTTAGTCGGTGGGGGGCCTAAGAACACTGAAGCTTTCTTT.

This clonotype was recorded many times. V is TRBV9 and J is TRBJ2-2; D gene ambiguous. Germline V gene data show CDR1 as SGDLS and CDR2 as YYNGEE. The CDR3 loop spans 13 amino acids. V lost 0 bases and J lost 4, with 4 bases in between. CDR3 region: CASSVGSTGELFF. The DNA for the CDR3 is TGTGCCAGCAGCGTAGGTAGCACCGGGGAGCTGTTTTTT.

This clonotype was counted many times. V and J are TRBV12-3 or TRBV12-4 and TRBJ2-5; no reliable D call. Trimming pared 6 bases from V and 11 bases from J, leaving 28 bases between. The CDR3 has 16 residues. As DNA, the CDR3 is TGTGCCAGCAGCTCACCCGAAAATTTTGCAACAGCCGCACAGTACTTC. The encoded protein is CASSSPENFATAAQYF.